This TCR beta chain originates from a study of CD8+CD57+ T cells in acquired aplastic anemia (dated by TCRdb to the late 2010s). Study-level background: On average, sorted CD4+ and CD8+ cells yielded roughly 3.4 ug of extracted DNA, with a range of about 0.17 to 27.4 ug. Mean read counts for healthy donor samples were around 10 million for CD4+ cells and roughly 12 million for CD8+ cells. Paper-wide results and their limitations: Roughly 30 CD8+ CDR3 sequences were shared between patients and controls but appeared highly expressed in patients and within their immunodominant clones. Between patients and healthy controls, no significant difference in CD8+ Simpson's diversity was found (P=0.060).

Genomic DNA was used as template for profiling of TCR beta VDJ combinations and CDR3 sequences. An Illumina HiSeq 2000 was used for TCR repertoire sequencing. On the authors' methods: TRBV/TRBJ rearrangement plots, CDR3 size and DJ length profiles, and Simpson's diversity index were used to assess repertoires. Whichever DNA sequence was most abundant in the deep sequencing data was defined as the immunodominant clone. CDR3 amino acid sequences were checked for sharing between subjects and were compared against published repertoires and the VDJdb database. TCRdb ran its own pipeline on the public reads, namely fastp trimming at Q25 and MiXCR clone calling, and kept in-frame beta chains. Duplicate CDR3 protein sequences are folded into a single record with the most common DNA and genes. TCRdb, rather than the study authors, made the V and J calls. The sample contains roughly 58,000 distinct CDR3 sequences, around 55% of them found a single time. About 2.5% of the sample goes to the ten largest clones.

In this study, sorted CD4+ and CD8+ T cells from the blood of healthy subjects and of severe aplastic anemia patients had their TCR repertoires deep-sequenced. Ficoll-Paque density gradient centrifugation was used to isolate peripheral blood mononuclear cells. Before DNA extraction, CD4+ and CD8+ T cells were sorted with FACS or magnetic beads. As regards this clonotype: Which antigen it targets is not known. No base quality values were provided; no much bigger clone lies one nucleotide off.

Sequencing used sorted CD4+, CD8+, or CD8+CD57+ T cells (not recorded which) from PBMCs. The sequence was obtained from a human donor in good health, serving as a control.

Here is the DNA: TGTGCCAGTAGTATTTATCAGGGAGCCTACGAGCATTTT. Its protein reads: CASSIYQGAYEHF. Recombination joined TRBV19 with TRBJ1-5, with a tentative D gene TRBD1 over 5 matching bases. The V end loses 3 bases and the J end loses 14 bases, and a stretch of 17 bases separates them. The germline V gene (reference sequence) gives CDR1 as LNHDA and CDR2 as SQIVND. The CDR3 spans 13 residues, from the cysteine through the phenylalanine. Just CDR3 DNA is preserved here, 39 bases in frame from base 1.